This T cell receptor beta chain was obtained from a study of blood T cells in healthy people across ages. This clonotype was detected ten times or more. Its antigen is not identified. For the second PCR, which ran for 7 to 11 cycles, a sample-barcoded 5' primer and a J-beta primer mix were used. Using its own MiXCR run on the 5' RACE reads, TCRdb lists one record per CDR3 protein. The table shows about 1,400,000 distinct CDR3 sequences, with approximately 63% occurring only once. V was trimmed by 0 bases and J by 4 bases, leaving 0 bases between them. The V gene's germline CDR1 is LGHNA and CDR2 YNFKEQ. The CDR3 totals 11 residues. Study-wide results and caveats: Significant beta diversity loss was already apparent by age around 40, declining roughly linearly. Naive CD4+ cells and diversity were both higher in long-lived donors than in aged donors.

The sequenced sample consisted of blood. V and J are TRBV4-2 and TRBJ2-5; D is ambiguous. The source of this sequence is a man between 18 and 35 years old in good health. As DNA, the CDR3 is TGTGCCAGCAGCCAAGAAGAGACCCAGTACTTC. Translating it yields CASSQEETQYF.